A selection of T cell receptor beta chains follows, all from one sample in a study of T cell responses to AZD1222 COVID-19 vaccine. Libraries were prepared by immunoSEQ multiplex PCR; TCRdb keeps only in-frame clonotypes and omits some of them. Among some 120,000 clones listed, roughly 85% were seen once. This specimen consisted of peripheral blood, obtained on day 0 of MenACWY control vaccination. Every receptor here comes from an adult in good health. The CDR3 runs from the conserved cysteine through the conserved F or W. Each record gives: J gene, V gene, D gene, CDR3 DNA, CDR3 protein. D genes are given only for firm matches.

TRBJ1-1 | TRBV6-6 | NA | TGTGCCAGCACTACCTTGCGGGGTGAAGCTTTCTTT | CASTTLRGEAFF
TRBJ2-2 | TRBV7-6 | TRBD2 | TGTGCCAGCAGCTTAGTAGCGGGGGCCAACACCGGGGAGCTGTTTTTT | CASSLVAGANTGELFF
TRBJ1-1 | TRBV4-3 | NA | TGCGCCAGCAGCCAAGATTGGGACACCACTGAAGCTTTCTTT | CASSQDWDTTEAFF
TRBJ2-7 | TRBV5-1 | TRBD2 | TGCGCCAGCAGCCCTGGGGGGGGAGACTACGAGCAGTACTTC | CASSPGGGDYEQYF
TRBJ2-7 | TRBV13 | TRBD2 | TGTGCCAGCAGCGGAGTTAGCGGGGTATCCTACGAGCAGTACTTC | CASSGVSGVSYEQYF
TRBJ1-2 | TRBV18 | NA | TGTGCCAGCTCACCGAGTACTGCGGAAGTTGGAAACTATGGCTACACCTTC | CASSPSTAEVGNYGYTF
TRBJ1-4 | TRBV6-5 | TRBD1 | TGTGCCAGCAGAGACAGGGATGGTGAAAAACTGTTTTTT | CASRDRDGEKLFF
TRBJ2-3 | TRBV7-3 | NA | TGTGCCAGCAGCCCCGGACTCGGAGATACGCAGTATTTT | CASSPGLGDTQYF
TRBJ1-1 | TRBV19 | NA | TGTGCCAGTACTCCCGACAGTTGGATCACTGAAGCTTTCTTT | CASTPDSWITEAFF
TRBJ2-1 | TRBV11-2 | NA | TGTGCCAGCAGCGGGCCTGGGGGGAACGACTACAATGAGCAGTTCTTC | CASSGPGGNDYNEQFF
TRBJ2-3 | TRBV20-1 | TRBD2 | TGCAGTGCCAGTCCGGGCGGGGGGTTTAGAGATACGCAGTATTTT | CSASPGGGFRDTQYF